A selection of T cell receptor beta chains follows, all from one sample in a study of cytomegalovirus exposure and HLA in healthy donors. TCRdb's copy holds only in-frame clones and misses some; the assay was immunoSEQ multiplex PCR. The data contain some 200,000 clones, around 81% of them singletons. Sequencing was carried out using PBMCs. The source is a woman aged 25 to 39 in good health and CMV-seronegative. CDR3s include the opening cysteine and the closing phenylalanine or tryptophan. Each record gives: V gene, D gene, J gene, clone size, CDR3 protein, CDR3 DNA. A D gene is named only where the DNA matches it firmly. The listing skips clone size in some rows; elsewhere it reads once, few, many or a size class.

V gene: TRBV30
D gene: -
J gene: TRBJ2-5
clone size: -
CDR3 protein: CSGETQETQYF
CDR3 DNA: TGTTCGGGAGAGACCCAGGAGACCCAGTACTTC

V gene: TRBV7-2
D gene: -
J gene: TRBJ2-3
clone size: -
CDR3 protein: CASSLAGPWRRESGTQYF
CDR3 DNA: TGTGCCAGCAGCTTAGCTGGGCCTTGGCGCAGGGAATCTGGTACGCAGTATTTT

V gene: TRBV7-9
D gene: TRBD1
J gene: TRBJ2-7
clone size: once
CDR3 protein: CASSYRGRPYEQYF
CDR3 DNA: TGTGCCAGCAGTTACAGGGGGCGCCCCTACGAGCAGTACTTC

V gene: TRBV6-5
D gene: TRBD1
J gene: TRBJ1-2
clone size: -
CDR3 protein: CASRATGGDYGYTF
CDR3 DNA: TGTGCCAGCAGGGCCACAGGGGGCGACTATGGCTACACCTTC

V gene: TRBV5-1
D gene: -
J gene: TRBJ2-1
clone size: few
CDR3 protein: CASSFETLDEQFF
CDR3 DNA: TGCGCCAGCAGCTTCGAGACTCTCGATGAGCAGTTCTTC

V gene: TRBV5-6
D gene: TRBD2
J gene: TRBJ2-1
clone size: few
CDR3 protein: CASSLGGTSYNEQFF
CDR3 DNA: TGTGCCAGCAGCTTGGGCGGGACTAGCTACAATGAGCAGTTCTTC

V gene: TRBV28
D gene: -
J gene: TRBJ2-1
clone size: -
CDR3 protein: CASSLLGDEQFF
CDR3 DNA: TGTGCCAGCAGTTTGTTAGGGGATGAGCAGTTCTTC

V gene: TRBV27
D gene: TRBD1
J gene: TRBJ2-3
clone size: -
CDR3 protein: CASRLTTGTGFTDTQYF
CDR3 DNA: TGTGCCAGCAGACTCACCACCGGGACAGGGTTCACAGATACGCAGTATTTT

V gene: TRBV18
D gene: TRBD2
J gene: TRBJ2-5
clone size: -
CDR3 protein: CASSPQRGIQETQYF
CDR3 DNA: TGTGCCAGCTCACCGCAGCGGGGGATCCAAGAGACCCAGTACTTC

V gene: TRBV4-1
D gene: TRBD2
J gene: TRBJ2-1
clone size: -
CDR3 protein: CASSQQRGGQEQFF
CDR3 DNA: TGCGCCAGCAGCCAGCAGCGGGGGGGCCAGGAGCAGTTCTTC

V gene: TRBV10-3
D gene: -
J gene: TRBJ2-7
clone size: -
CDR3 protein: CAISELKSYEQYF
CDR3 DNA: TGTGCCATCAGTGAACTCAAATCCTACGAGCAGTACTTC

V gene: TRBV7-2
D gene: -
J gene: TRBJ2-2
clone size: -
CDR3 protein: CASSLSPEEVLNTGELFF
CDR3 DNA: TGTGCCAGCAGCTTAAGTCCGGAAGAGGTCCTGAACACCGGGGAGCTGTTTTTT

V gene: TRBV19
D gene: TRBD2
J gene: TRBJ2-1
clone size: -
CDR3 protein: CASARPGVAGYNEQFF
CDR3 DNA: TGTGCCAGTGCCCGTCCAGGGGTAGCGGGGTACAATGAGCAGTTCTTC

V gene: TRBV28
D gene: -
J gene: TRBJ1-2
clone size: -
CDR3 protein: CASSLDSRNYGYTF
CDR3 DNA: TGTGCCAGCAGTTTGGACAGCCGTAACTATGGCTACACCTTC

V gene: TRBV27
D gene: -
J gene: TRBJ2-7
clone size: -
CDR3 protein: CASSLSWFRGSPYEQYF
CDR3 DNA: TGTGCCAGCAGTTTATCGTGGTTTCGCGGAAGCCCCTACGAGCAGTACTTC

V gene: TRBV27
D gene: -
J gene: TRBJ1-1
clone size: -
CDR3 protein: CASIPGGGRSTEAFF
CDR3 DNA: TGTGCCAGCATCCCGGGGGGGGGCCGGAGCACTGAAGCTTTCTTT

V gene: TRBV28
D gene: TRBD1
J gene: TRBJ2-7
clone size: -
CDR3 protein: CASSLVGQGAYEQYF
CDR3 DNA: TGTGCCAGCAGTTTAGTTGGACAGGGTGCCTACGAGCAGTACTTC

V gene: TRBV9
D gene: TRBD1
J gene: TRBJ1-2
clone size: -
CDR3 protein: CASSVSRQGASYGYTF
CDR3 DNA: TGTGCCAGCAGCGTGTCACGACAGGGGGCCTCCTATGGCTACACCTTC

V gene: TRBV7-3
D gene: TRBD2
J gene: TRBJ2-3
clone size: -
CDR3 protein: CASSPGLAVDTQYF
CDR3 DNA: TGTGCCAGCAGCCCGGGACTAGCGGTGGATACGCAGTATTTT

V gene: TRBV9
D gene: TRBD2
J gene: TRBJ2-5
clone size: -
CDR3 protein: CASSVGVSGVEETQYF
CDR3 DNA: TGTGCCAGCAGCGTAGGGGTTAGCGGGGTGGAAGAGACCCAGTACTTC

V gene: TRBV2
D gene: -
J gene: TRBJ1-5
clone size: once
CDR3 protein: CASSDVGLHNQPQHF
CDR3 DNA: TGTGCCAGCAGTGATGTTGGACTGCACAATCAGCCCCAGCATTTT

V gene: TRBV19
D gene: TRBD1
J gene: TRBJ1-6
clone size: -
CDR3 protein: CASSISGGRSDSPLHF
CDR3 DNA: TGTGCCAGTAGTATCTCAGGGGGAAGATCGGATTCACCCCTCCACTTT

V gene: TRBV27
D gene: TRBD2
J gene: TRBJ2-7
clone size: -
CDR3 protein: CASSLASGIYEQYF
CDR3 DNA: TGTGCCAGCAGTTTAGCTAGCGGGATCTACGAGCAGTACTTC

V gene: TRBV19
D gene: -
J gene: TRBJ1-2
clone size: -
CDR3 protein: CASSIPGGINYGHTF
CDR3 DNA: TGTGCCAGTAGTATCCCTGGAGGGATAAACTATGGCCACACCTTC

V gene: TRBV4-1
D gene: -
J gene: TRBJ1-5
clone size: -
CDR3 protein: CASSQGRLSNQPQHF
CDR3 DNA: TGCGCCAGCAGCCAAGGGAGGTTAAGCAATCAGCCCCAGCATTTT

V gene: TRBV5-1
D gene: TRBD1
J gene: TRBJ2-5
clone size: -
CDR3 protein: CASILTGTGKETQYF
CDR3 DNA: TGCGCCAGCATCCTAACCGGGACAGGGAAAGAGACCCAGTACTTC

V gene: TRBV18
D gene: TRBD1
J gene: TRBJ2-1
clone size: -
CDR3 protein: CASSPGQGGYNEQFF
CDR3 DNA: TGTGCCAGCTCACCGGGACAGGGAGGGTACAATGAGCAGTTCTTC

V gene: TRBV7-2
D gene: -
J gene: TRBJ2-6
clone size: -
CDR3 protein: CASSLPGRGSGANVLTF
CDR3 DNA: TGTGCCAGCAGCTTACCCGGTCGGGGCTCTGGGGCCAACGTCCTGACTTTC

V gene: TRBV6-1
D gene: -
J gene: TRBJ1-3
clone size: -
CDR3 protein: CASRLDSSSGNTIYF
CDR3 DNA: TGTGCCAGCAGGCTGGACAGCAGTTCTGGAAACACCATATATTTT

V gene: TRBV5-6
D gene: -
J gene: TRBJ1-6
clone size: -
CDR3 protein: CASSLIRRGDNSPLHF
CDR3 DNA: TGTGCCAGCAGCTTGATTCGGCGGGGGGATAATTCACCCCTCCACTTT

V gene: TRBV5-6
D gene: TRBD1
J gene: TRBJ1-2
clone size: -
CDR3 protein: CASSLVTGGYTF
CDR3 DNA: TGTGCCAGCAGCTTGGTGACAGGGGGCTACACCTTC

V gene: TRBV5-6
D gene: TRBD1
J gene: TRBJ1-2
clone size: -
CDR3 protein: CASRTTGGDYGYTF
CDR3 DNA: TGTGCCAGCAGGACGACAGGGGGGGACTATGGCTACACCTTC

V gene: TRBV28
D gene: TRBD1
J gene: TRBJ1-5
clone size: -
CDR3 protein: CASRTGQGDPQHF
CDR3 DNA: TGTGCCAGCAGGACGGGACAGGGCGACCCCCAGCATTTT

V gene: TRBV19
D gene: TRBD2
J gene: TRBJ2-5
clone size: -
CDR3 protein: CASSKLAGDETQYF
CDR3 DNA: TGTGCCAGTAGTAAACTAGCGGGAGACGAGACCCAGTACTTC

V gene: TRBV12-5
D gene: TRBD2
J gene: TRBJ2-7
clone size: -
CDR3 protein: CASGQNGTWEGIHYEQYF
CDR3 DNA: TGTGCTAGTGGTCAAAATGGTACTTGGGAGGGAATCCACTACGAGCAGTACTTC

V gene: TRBV27
D gene: TRBD2
J gene: TRBJ2-7
clone size: -
CDR3 protein: CASCYSLAAMGEQYF
CDR3 DNA: TGTGCCAGCTGCTACTCACTAGCGGCTATGGGGGAGCAGTACTTC

V gene: TRBV4-2
D gene: -
J gene: TRBJ1-1
clone size: -
CDR3 protein: CASSQEGEGGFFTEAFF
CDR3 DNA: TGTGCCAGCAGCCAAGAAGGGGAGGGAGGATTCTTCACTGAAGCTTTCTTT

V gene: TRBV27
D gene: TRBD2
J gene: TRBJ2-1
clone size: -
CDR3 protein: CASLPGLAGQVEQFF
CDR3 DNA: TGTGCCAGCCTTCCTGGGCTAGCGGGACAAGTTGAGCAGTTCTTC

V gene: TRBV19
D gene: TRBD1
J gene: TRBJ2-2
clone size: -
CDR3 protein: CASQDRGPTGELFF
CDR3 DNA: TGTGCCAGTCAGGACAGGGGGCCTACCGGGGAGCTGTTTTTT

V gene: TRBV7-7
D gene: TRBD2
J gene: TRBJ2-5
clone size: once
CDR3 protein: CASSSQGLAGVETQYF
CDR3 DNA: TGTGCCAGCAGCTCGCAGGGACTAGCGGGGGTAGAGACCCAGTACTTC

V gene: TRBV9
D gene: TRBD1
J gene: TRBJ1-1
clone size: -
CDR3 protein: CASSVYAGQGSTEAFF
CDR3 DNA: TGTGCCAGCAGCGTCTATGCGGGACAGGGAAGCACTGAAGCTTTCTTT

V gene: TRBV9
D gene: -
J gene: TRBJ2-5
clone size: -
CDR3 protein: CASSVTPQLQETQYF
CDR3 DNA: TGTGCCAGCAGCGTAACCCCCCAGTTGCAAGAGACCCAGTACTTC

V gene: TRBV5-4
D gene: -
J gene: TRBJ2-2
clone size: -
CDR3 protein: CASSIWPGRYENTGELFF
CDR3 DNA: TGTGCCAGCAGCATATGGCCGGGGAGGTACGAGAACACCGGGGAGCTGTTTTTT

V gene: TRBV5-4
D gene: -
J gene: TRBJ2-7
clone size: -
CDR3 protein: CASSPPVRGPYEQYF
CDR3 DNA: TGTGCCAGCAGCCCCCCTGTGCGGGGTCCCTACGAGCAGTACTTC

V gene: TRBV9
D gene: TRBD2
J gene: TRBJ2-3
clone size: -
CDR3 protein: CASSVGGLAGEADTQYF
CDR3 DNA: TGTGCCAGCAGCGTAGGGGGTCTAGCGGGAGAAGCAGATACGCAGTATTTT

V gene: TRBV7-9
D gene: TRBD2
J gene: TRBJ2-7
clone size: -
CDR3 protein: CASSLLAGGPPPYEQYF
CDR3 DNA: TGTGCCAGCAGCCTTCTAGCGGGAGGGCCACCACCTTACGAGCAGTACTTC

V gene: TRBV2
D gene: TRBD1
J gene: TRBJ2-6
clone size: -
CDR3 protein: CATNRQGLNSGANVLTF
CDR3 DNA: TGTGCCACCAACAGACAGGGCCTAAACTCTGGGGCCAACGTCCTGACTTTC

V gene: TRBV4-1
D gene: TRBD1
J gene: TRBJ1-2
clone size: -
CDR3 protein: CASSHPTGQGSNYGYTF
CDR3 DNA: TGCGCCAGCAGCCATCCGACAGGGCAGGGCTCTAACTATGGCTACACCTTC